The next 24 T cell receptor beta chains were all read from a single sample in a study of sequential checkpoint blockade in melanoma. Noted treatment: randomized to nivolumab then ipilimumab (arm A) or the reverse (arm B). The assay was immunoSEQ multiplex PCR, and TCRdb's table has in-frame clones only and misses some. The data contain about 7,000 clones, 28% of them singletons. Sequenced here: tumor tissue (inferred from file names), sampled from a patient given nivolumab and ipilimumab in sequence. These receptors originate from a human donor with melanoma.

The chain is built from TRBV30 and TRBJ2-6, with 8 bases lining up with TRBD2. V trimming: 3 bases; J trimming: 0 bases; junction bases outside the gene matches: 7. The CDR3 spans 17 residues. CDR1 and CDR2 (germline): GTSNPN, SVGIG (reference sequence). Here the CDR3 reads CAWRPTSGDSGANVLTF. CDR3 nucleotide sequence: TGTGCCTGGAGGCCCACTAGCGGTGACTCTGGGGCCAACGTCCTGACTTTC.

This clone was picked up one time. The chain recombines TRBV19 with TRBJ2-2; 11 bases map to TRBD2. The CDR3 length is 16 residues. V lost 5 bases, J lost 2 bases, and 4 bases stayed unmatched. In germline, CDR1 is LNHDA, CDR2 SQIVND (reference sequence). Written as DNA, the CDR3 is TGTGCCAGTAGTGTAAGACTAGCGGGAAACACCGGGGAGCTGTTTTTT. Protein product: CASSVRLAGNTGELFF.

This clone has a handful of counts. The CDR3 DNA follows: TGTGCCAGCACCGGCGACAGGGCCTCCTACAATGAGCAGTTCTTC. Translated, it gives CASTGDRASYNEQFF. The chain uses TRBV6-8 and TRBJ2-1, with 7 bases fitting TRBD1. Looked up from germline, CDR1 is MNHGY and CDR2 is SAAAGT. V shed 7 bases and J 0 bases; nucleotides not matched to a gene: 6. CDR3 size: 15 residues.

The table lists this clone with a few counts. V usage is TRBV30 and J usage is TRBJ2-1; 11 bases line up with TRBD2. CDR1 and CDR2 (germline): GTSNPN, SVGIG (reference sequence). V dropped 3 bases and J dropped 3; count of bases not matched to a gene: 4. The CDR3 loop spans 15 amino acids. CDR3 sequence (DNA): TGTGCCTGGAGCCTTGGGACTAGCGGCTACAATGAGCAGTTCTTC. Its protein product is CAWSLGTSGYNEQFF.

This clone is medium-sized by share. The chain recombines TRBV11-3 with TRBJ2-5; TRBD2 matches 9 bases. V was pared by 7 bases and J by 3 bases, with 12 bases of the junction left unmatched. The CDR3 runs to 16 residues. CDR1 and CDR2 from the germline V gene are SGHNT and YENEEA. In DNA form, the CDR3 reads TGTGCCAGCACCCTGGGGTTGACTAGCGGTGAAGAGACCCAGTACTTC. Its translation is CASTLGLTSGEETQYF.

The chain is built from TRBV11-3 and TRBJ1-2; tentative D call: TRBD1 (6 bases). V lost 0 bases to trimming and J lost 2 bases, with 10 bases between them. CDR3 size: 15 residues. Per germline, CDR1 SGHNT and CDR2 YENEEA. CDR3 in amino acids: CASSLDLGTNYGYTF. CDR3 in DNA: TGTGCCAGCAGCTTAGATCTGGGGACAAACTATGGCTACACCTTC.

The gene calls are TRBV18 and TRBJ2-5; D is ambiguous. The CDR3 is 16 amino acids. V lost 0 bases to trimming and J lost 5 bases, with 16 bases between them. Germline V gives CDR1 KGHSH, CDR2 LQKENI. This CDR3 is CASSPPWASHRETQYF. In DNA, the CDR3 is TGTGCCAGCTCACCACCTTGGGCAAGTCATAGGGAGACCCAGTACTTC.

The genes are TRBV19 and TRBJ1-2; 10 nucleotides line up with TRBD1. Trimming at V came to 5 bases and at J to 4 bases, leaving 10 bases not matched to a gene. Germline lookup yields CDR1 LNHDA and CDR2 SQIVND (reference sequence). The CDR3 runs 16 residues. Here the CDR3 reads CASSPGTGEGVYGYTF. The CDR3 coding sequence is TGTGCCAGTAGTCCGGGGACAGGGGAAGGAGTCTATGGCTACACCTTC.

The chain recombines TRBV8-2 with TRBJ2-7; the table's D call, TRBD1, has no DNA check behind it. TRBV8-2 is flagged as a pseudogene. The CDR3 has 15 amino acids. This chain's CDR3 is CASSLNRQGSYEQYF. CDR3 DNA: TGTGCCAGCAGTTTAAACCGACAGGGGTCCTACGAGCAGTACTTC.

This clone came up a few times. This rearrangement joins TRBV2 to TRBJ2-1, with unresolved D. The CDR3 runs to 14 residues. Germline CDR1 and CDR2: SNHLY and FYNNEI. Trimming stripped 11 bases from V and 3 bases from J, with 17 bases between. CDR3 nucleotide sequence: TGTGCCCGGGCGCTAGAGGAAATCTACAATGAGCAGTTCTTC. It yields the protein CARALEEIYNEQFF.

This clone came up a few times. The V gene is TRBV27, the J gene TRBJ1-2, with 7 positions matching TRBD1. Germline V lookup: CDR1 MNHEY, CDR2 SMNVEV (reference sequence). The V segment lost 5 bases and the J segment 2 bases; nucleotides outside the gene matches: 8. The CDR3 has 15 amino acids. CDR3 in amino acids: CASSPGTDWNYGYTF. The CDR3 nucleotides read TGTGCCAGCAGTCCAGGGACAGATTGGAACTATGGCTACACCTTC.

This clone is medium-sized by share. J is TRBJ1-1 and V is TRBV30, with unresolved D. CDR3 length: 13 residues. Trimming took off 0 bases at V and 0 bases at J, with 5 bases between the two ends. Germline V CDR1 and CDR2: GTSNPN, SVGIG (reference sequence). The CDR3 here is CAWSVHMNTEAFF. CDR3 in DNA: TGTGCCTGGAGTGTACATATGAACACTGAAGCTTTCTTT.

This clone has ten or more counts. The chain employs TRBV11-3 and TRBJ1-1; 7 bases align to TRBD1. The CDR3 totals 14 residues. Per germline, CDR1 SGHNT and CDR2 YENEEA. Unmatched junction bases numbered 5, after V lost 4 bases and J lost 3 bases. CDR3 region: CASSSTGRDTEAFF. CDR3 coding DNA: TGTGCCAGCAGCTCGACAGGGAGGGACACTGAAGCTTTCTTT.

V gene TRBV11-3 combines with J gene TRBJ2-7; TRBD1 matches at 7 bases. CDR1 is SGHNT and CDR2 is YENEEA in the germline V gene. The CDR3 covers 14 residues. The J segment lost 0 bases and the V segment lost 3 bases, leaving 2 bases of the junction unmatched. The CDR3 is CASSFRDSSYEQYF. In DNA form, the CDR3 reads TGTGCCAGCAGCTTCCGGGACAGCTCCTACGAGCAGTACTTC.

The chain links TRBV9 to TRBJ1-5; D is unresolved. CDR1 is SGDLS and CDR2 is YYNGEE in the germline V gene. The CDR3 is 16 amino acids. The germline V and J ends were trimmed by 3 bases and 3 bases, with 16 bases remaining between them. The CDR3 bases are TGTGCCAGCAGCGCCCGCGGGCAGGCTTACAATCAGCCCCAGCATTTT. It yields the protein CASSARGQAYNQPQHF.

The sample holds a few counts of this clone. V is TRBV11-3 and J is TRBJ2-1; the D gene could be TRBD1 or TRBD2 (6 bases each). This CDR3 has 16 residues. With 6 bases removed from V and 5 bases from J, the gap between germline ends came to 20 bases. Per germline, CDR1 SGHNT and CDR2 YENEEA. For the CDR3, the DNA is TGTGCCAGCAGGACATGGGGGGCTGGGGGCAACAATGAGCAGTTCTTC. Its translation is CASRTWGAGGNNEQFF.

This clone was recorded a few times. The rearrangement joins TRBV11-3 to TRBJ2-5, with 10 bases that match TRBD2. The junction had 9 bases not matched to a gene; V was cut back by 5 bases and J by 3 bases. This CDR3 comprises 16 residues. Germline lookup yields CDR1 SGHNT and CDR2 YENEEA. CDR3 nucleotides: TGTGCCAGCAGCGGCCGAGCGGGAGGGCCTGAAGAGACCCAGTACTTC. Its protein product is CASSGRAGGPEETQYF.

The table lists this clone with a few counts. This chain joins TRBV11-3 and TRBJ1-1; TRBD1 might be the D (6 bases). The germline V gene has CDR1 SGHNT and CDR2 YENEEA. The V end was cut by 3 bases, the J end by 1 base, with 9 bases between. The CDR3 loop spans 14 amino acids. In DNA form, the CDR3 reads TGTGCCAGCAGCTTCCAGGGGAGGAACACTGAAGCTTTCTTT. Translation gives CASSFQGRNTEAFF. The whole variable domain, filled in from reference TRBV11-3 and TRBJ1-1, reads EAGVVQSPRYKIIEKKQPVAFWCNPISGHNTLYWYLQNLGQGPELLIRYENEEAVDDSQLPKDRFSAERLKGVDSTLKIQPAELGDSAVYLCASSFQGRNTEAFFGQGTRLTVV.

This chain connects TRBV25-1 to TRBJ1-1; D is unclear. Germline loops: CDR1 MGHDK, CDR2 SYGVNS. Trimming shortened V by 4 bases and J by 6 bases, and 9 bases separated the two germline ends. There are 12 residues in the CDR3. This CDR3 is CASSVSEAEAFF. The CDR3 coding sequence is TGTGCCAGCAGTGTATCCGAGGCTGAAGCTTTCTTT.

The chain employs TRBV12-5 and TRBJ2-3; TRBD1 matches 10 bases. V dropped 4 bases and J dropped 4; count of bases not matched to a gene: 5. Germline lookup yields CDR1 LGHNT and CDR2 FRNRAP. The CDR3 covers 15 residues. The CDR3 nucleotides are TGTGCTAGTGGTTCGGGGACAGGGGTGGCAGATACGCAGTATTTT. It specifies CASGSGTGVADTQYF.

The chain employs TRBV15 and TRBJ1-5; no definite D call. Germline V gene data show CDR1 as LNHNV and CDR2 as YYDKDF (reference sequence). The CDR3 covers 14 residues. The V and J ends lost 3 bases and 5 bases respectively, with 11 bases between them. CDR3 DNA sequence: TGTGCCACCAGCAGGGGAATAAATGATCAGCCCCAGCATTTT. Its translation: CATSRGINDQPQHF.

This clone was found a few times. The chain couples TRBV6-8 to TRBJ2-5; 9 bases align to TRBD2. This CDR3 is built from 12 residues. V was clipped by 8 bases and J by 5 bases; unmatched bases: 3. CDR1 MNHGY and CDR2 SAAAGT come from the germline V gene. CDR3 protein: CASVAGGETQYF. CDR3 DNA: TGTGCCAGCGTGGCGGGAGGGGAGACCCAGTACTTC.

CDR3 amino acids: CASSPGDTEAFF. The CDR3 bases are TGTGCCAGCAGCCCAGGGGACACTGAAGCTTTCTTT. J is TRBJ1-1 and V is TRBV6-8; a weak D match, TRBD1 (6 bases). The germline gives CDR1 MNHGY, CDR2 SAAAGT. This CDR3 comprises 12 residues. Trimming removed 6 bases from V and 3 bases from J, with 8 bases in between.

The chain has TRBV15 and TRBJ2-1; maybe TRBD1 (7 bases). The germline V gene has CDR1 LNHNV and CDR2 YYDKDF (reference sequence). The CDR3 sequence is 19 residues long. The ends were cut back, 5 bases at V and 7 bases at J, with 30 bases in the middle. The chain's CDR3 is CATSGHSQAGQRRLNEQFF. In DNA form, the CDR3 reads TGTGCCACCAGCGGACACAGCCAGGCGGGACAGAGAAGACTAAATGAGCAGTTCTTC.